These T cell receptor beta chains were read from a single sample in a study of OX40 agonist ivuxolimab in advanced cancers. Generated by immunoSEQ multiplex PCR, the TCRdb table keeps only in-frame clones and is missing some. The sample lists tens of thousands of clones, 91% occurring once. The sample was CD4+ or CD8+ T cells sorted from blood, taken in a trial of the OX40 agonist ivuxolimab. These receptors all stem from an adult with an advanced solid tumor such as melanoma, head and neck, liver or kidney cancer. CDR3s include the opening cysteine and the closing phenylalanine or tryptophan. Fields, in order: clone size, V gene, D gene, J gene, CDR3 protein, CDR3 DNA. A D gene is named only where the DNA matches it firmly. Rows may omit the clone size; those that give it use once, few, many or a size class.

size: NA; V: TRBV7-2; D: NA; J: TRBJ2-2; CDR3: CASSLGHRITGELFF; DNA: TGTGCCAGCAGCTTAGGTCATCGAATCACCGGGGAGCTGTTTTTT
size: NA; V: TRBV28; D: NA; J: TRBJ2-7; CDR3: CAGTDEQYF; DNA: TGTGCCGGGACCGACGAGCAGTACTTC
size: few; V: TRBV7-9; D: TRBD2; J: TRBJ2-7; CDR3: CASSRRTSGGIHEQYF; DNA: TGTGCCAGCAGCCGCCGGACTAGCGGTGGTATACACGAGCAGTACTTC
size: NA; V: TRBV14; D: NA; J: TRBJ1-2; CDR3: CASSQGLLGQGGGYTF; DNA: TGTGCCAGCAGCCAAGGCCTACTGGGGCAGGGAGGTGGCTACACCTTC
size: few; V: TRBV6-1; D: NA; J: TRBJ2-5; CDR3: CASSEDRGYGGRGETQYF; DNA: TGTGCCAGCAGTGAAGATAGAGGGTACGGGGGCCGGGGGGAGACCCAGTACTTC
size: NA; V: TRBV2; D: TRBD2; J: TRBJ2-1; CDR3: CASNPAGEGNEQFF; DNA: TGTGCCAGCAACCCAGCGGGAGAGGGCAATGAGCAGTTCTTC
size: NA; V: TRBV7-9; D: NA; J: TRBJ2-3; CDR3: CASSWGSGSTDTQYF; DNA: TGTGCCAGCAGCTGGGGGAGCGGGAGCACAGATACGCAGTATTTT
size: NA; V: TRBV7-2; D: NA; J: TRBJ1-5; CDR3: CASSPEGHQPQHF; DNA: TGTGCCAGCAGCCCAGAGGGGCATCAGCCCCAGCATTTT
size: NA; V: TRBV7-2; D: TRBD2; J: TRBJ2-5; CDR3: CASSLKRPGTSAQETQYF; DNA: TGTGCCAGCAGCTTAAAGCGACCCGGGACTAGCGCCCAAGAGACCCAGTACTTC
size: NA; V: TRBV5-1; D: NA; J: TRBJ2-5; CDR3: CASSPGQMETQYF; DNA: TGCGCCAGCAGCCCCGGACAGATGGAGACCCAGTACTTC
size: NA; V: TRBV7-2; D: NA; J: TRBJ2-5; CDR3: CASSLGGRETQYF; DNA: TGTGCCAGCAGCTTAGGGGGGAGGGAGACCCAGTACTTC
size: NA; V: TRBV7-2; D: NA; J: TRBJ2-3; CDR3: CASSRGPLSTDTQYF; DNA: TGTGCCAGCAGCAGGGGACCCTTAAGCACAGATACGCAGTATTTT
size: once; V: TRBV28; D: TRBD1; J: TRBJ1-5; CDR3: CASSPDPTGVDQPQHF; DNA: TGTGCCAGCAGTCCCGATCCCACAGGGGTTGATCAGCCCCAGCATTTT
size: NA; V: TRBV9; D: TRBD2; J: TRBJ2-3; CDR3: CASSVARGAGASSDTDTQYF; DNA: TGTGCCAGCAGCGTAGCCCGGGGAGCGGGAGCGTCTTCGGACACAGATACGCAGTATTTT
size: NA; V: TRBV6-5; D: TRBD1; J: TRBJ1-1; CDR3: CASRVRGRYTEAFF; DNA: TGTGCCAGCAGGGTCAGGGGGCGGTACACTGAAGCTTTCTTT
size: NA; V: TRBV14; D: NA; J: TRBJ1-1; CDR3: CASRRGNTEAFF; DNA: TGTGCCAGCCGCCGGGGGAACACTGAAGCTTTCTTT
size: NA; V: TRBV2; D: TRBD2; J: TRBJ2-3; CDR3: CASTWLAGFTDTQYF; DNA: TGTGCCAGCACGTGGCTAGCGGGTTTTACAGATACGCAGTATTTT
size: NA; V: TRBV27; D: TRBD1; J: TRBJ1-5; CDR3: CASSPAGTGFSNQPQHF; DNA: TGTGCCAGCAGCCCAGCCGGGACAGGGTTTAGCAATCAGCCCCAGCATTTT
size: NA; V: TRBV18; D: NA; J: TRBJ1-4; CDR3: CASSPPGDGVNEKLFF; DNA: TGTGCCAGCTCACCACCGGGTGACGGGGTTAATGAAAAACTGTTTTTT
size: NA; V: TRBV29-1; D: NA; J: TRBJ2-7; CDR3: CSVGVDISSYEQYF; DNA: TGCAGCGTTGGGGTTGACATTAGCTCCTACGAGCAGTACTTC
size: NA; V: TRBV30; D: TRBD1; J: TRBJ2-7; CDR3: CAWSSRDREYF; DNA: TGTGCCTGGAGTAGCCGGGACAGGGAGTACTTC
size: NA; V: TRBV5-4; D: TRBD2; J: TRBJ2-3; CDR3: CASSLGLETTDTQYF; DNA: TGTGCCAGCAGCCTCGGACTAGAGACCACAGATACGCAGTATTTT
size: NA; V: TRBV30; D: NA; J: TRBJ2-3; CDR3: CAWGEVWGAGDTQYF; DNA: TGTGCCTGGGGGGAGGTGTGGGGCGCTGGAGATACGCAGTATTTT
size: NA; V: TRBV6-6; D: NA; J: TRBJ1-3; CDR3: CASRVTISGNTIYF; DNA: TGTGCCAGCAGAGTAACGATCTCTGGAAACACCATATATTTT
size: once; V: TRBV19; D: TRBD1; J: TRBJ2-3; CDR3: CASVDRVRTDTQYF; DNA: TGTGCCAGCGTCGACAGGGTTCGAACAGATACGCAGTATTTT
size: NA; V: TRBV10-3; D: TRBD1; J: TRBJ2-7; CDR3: CAIRLRDSLNYEQYF; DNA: TGTGCCATCAGATTACGGGACAGCCTGAACTACGAGCAGTACTTC
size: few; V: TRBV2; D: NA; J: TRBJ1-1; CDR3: CASSDPSRVNTEAFF; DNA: TGTGCCAGCAGTGACCCCTCTCGGGTGAACACTGAAGCTTTCTTT
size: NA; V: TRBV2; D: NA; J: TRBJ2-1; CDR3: CASSVIGSGGEQFF; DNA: TGTGCCAGCAGTGTCATAGGGTCCGGTGGTGAGCAGTTCTTC
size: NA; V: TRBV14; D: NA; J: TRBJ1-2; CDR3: CASSQTLLRTNNGYTF; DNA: TGTGCCAGCAGCCAGACCCTTCTCAGGACAAACAATGGCTACACCTTC
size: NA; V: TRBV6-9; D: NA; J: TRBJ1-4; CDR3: CARSGHFWVTLFF; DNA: TGTGCCAGATCCGGACACTTCTGGGTAACTCTGTTTTTT
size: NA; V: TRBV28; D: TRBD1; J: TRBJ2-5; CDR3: CASSLTGQVQETQYF; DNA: TGTGCCAGCAGTTTAACCGGACAGGTCCAAGAGACCCAGTACTTC
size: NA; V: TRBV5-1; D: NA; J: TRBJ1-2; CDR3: CASSLARTASSNYGYTF; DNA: TGCGCCAGCAGCTTGGCGCGGACGGCGAGTTCTAACTATGGCTACACCTTC
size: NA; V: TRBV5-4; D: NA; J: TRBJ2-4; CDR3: CASSLPRDHIQYF; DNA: TGTGCCAGCAGCTTACCCAGGGATCACATTCAGTACTTC
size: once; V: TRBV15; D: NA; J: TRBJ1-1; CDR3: CATSTLRQNTEAFF; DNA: TGTGCCACCAGCACCCTTCGCCAGAACACTGAAGCTTTCTTT
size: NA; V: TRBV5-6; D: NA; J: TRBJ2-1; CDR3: CASSLDGVYNEQFF; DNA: TGTGCCAGCAGCTTGGACGGAGTCTACAATGAGCAGTTCTTC
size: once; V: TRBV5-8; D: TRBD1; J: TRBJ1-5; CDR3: CASSLSRDRGLKWGQPQHF; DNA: TGTGCCAGCAGCTTAAGCCGGGACAGGGGACTCAAGTGGGGTCAGCCCCAGCATTTT
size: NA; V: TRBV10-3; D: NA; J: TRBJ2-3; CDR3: CAIRLIPTKLTDTQYF; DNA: TGTGCCATCAGACTGATACCAACGAAACTCACAGATACGCAGTATTTT
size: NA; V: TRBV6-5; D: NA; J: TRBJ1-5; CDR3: CASSYGTMGNQPQHF; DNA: TGTGCCAGCAGTTATGGGACCATGGGAAATCAGCCCCAGCATTTT